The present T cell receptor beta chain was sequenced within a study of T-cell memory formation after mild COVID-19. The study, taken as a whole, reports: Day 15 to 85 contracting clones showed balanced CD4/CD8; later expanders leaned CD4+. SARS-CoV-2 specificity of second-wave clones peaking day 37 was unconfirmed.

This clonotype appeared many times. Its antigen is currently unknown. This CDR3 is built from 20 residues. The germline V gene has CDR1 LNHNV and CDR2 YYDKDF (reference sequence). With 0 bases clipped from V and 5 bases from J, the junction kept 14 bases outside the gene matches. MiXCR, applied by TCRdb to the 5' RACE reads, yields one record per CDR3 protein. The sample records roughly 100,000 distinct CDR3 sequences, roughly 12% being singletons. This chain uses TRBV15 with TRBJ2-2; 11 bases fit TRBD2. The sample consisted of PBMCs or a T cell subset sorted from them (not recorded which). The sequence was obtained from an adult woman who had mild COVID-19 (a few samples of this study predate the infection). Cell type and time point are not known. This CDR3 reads CATSRDVEVLASGGTGELFF. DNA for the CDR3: TGTGCCACCAGCAGAGATGTAGAGGTGTTGGCTAGCGGGGGGACCGGGGAGCTGTTTTTT.